Below, 32 T cell receptor beta chains from the same sample are listed, as sequenced in a study of vaccination and CD4 T cells after COVID-19. TCRdb reanalysed the PCR reads using MiXCR and keeps one entry per CDR3 protein. The data show 20,000 or so distinct CDR3 sequences, roughly 53% seen once. The starting material was CD4+ T cells from blood, obtained before SARS-CoV-2 vaccination. These receptors originate from a human donor who had recovered from COVID-19.

The genes are TRBV4-1 and TRBJ2-3; maybe TRBD1 (5 bases). V was cut by 2 bases and J by 4 bases, with 10 bases left in between. CDR3 length: 14 residues. The V gene's germline CDR1 is MGHRA and CDR2 YSYEKL. The CDR3 DNA follows: TGCGCCAGCAGCCAACGCCAGGGCCCAGATACGCAGTATTTT. It codes for CASSQRQGPDTQYF.

This clonotype has only one observation. The rearrangement uses TRBV20-1 and TRBJ2-1; TRBD2 aligns across 10 bases. V lost 6 bases, J lost 3 bases, and 14 bases stayed unmatched. There are 17 residues in the CDR3. Germline V gene lookup returns CDR1 DFQATT and CDR2 SNEGSKA (reference sequence). DNA of the CDR3: TGCAGTGCCCCACGAGCAGGACTAGCGGACAGCTACAATGAGCAGTTCTTC. Protein product: CSAPRAGLADSYNEQFF.

This clonotype was observed a few times. V is TRBV28 and J is TRBJ2-2; D is uncertain. This CDR3 comprises 13 residues. The V and J ends lost 11 bases and 0 bases respectively, with 10 bases between them. The germline gives CDR1 MDHEN, CDR2 SYDVKM. CDR3 amino acids: CASLAANTGELFF. The CDR3 coding sequence is TGTGCCTCCCTGGCGGCGAACACCGGGGAGCTGTTTTTT.

V and J are TRBV6-5 and TRBJ1-2; D is possibly TRBD1 (6 bases). V lost 0 bases and J lost 7, with 18 bases in between. CDR1 is MNHEY and CDR2 is SVGAGI in the germline V gene. CDR3 length: 16 residues. CDR3 DNA: TGTGCCAGCAGTTACTCGCCCGAAACCGGGACATTTGGCTACACCTTC. As protein: CASSYSPETGTFGYTF.

The rearrangement uses TRBV20-1 and TRBJ2-3; 8 nucleotides align to TRBD2. CDR1 is DFQATT, CDR2 SNEGSKA, per germline (reference sequence). The CDR3 runs to 17 residues. The V segment lost 0 bases and the J segment 5 bases; nucleotides outside the gene matches: 13. The CDR3 is CSARDFSGREALDTQYF. The CDR3, as DNA: TGCAGTGCTAGAGATTTCTCTGGGCGGGAGGCCTTAGATACGCAGTATTTT.

V and J are TRBV28 and TRBJ1-1; no firm D call. CDR1 MDHEN and CDR2 SYDVKM come from the germline V gene. With 6 bases removed from V and 0 bases from J, the gap between germline ends came to 5 bases. This CDR3 is built from 12 residues. CDR3 DNA sequence: TGTGCCAGCAGAACAGTGAACACTGAAGCTTTCTTT. This translates into CASRTVNTEAFF.

The chain carries TRBV6-5 and TRBJ2-5; TRBD2 matches at 7 bases. The CDR3 totals 15 residues. V was clipped by 0 bases and J by 2 bases; unmatched bases: 3. Germline CDR1 reads MNHEY; CDR2 reads SVGAGI. The CDR3: CASSYSGLRQETQYF. The DNA for the CDR3 is TGTGCCAGCAGTTACTCGGGACTAAGGCAAGAGACCCAGTACTTC.

V and J are TRBV20-1 and TRBJ2-2; D ambiguous. Germline V gives CDR1 DFQATT, CDR2 SNEGSKA (reference sequence). The V gene lost 8 bases and the J gene lost 2 bases, with 12 bases spanning the gap. The CDR3 loop spans 13 amino acids. The DNA for the CDR3 is TGCAGTTGGAGACTCCCTAACACCGGGGAGCTGTTTTTT. Amino acid sequence: CSWRLPNTGELFF.

The chain has TRBV6-2 or TRBV6-3 and TRBJ1-5; D may be TRBD1 (6 bases). The CDR3 consists of 17 residues. V was shortened by 3 bases and J by 0 bases, with 15 bases between the two germline ends. Germline V gene sequence: CDR1 MNHEY, CDR2 SVGEGT. The CDR3 spells CASSYTGNLDSNQPQHF. The CDR3 DNA follows: TGTGCCAGCAGTTATACAGGGAATCTGGATAGCAATCAGCCCCAGCATTTT.

V gene TRBV20-1 combines with J gene TRBJ1-5, with a weak D call TRBD1 (6 bases). V was shortened by 3 bases and J by 1 base, with 13 bases between the two germline ends. Germline V gene sequence: CDR1 DFQATT, CDR2 SNEGSKA (reference sequence). CDR3 size: 15 residues. The CDR3 reads CSARTGARSNQPQHF. The CDR3 DNA reads TGCAGTGCTAGGACGGGGGCTCGGAGCAATCAGCCCCAGCATTTT.

V and J are TRBV10-3 and TRBJ2-5; TRBD1 matches at 9 bases. The CDR3 contains 14 residues. V lost 5 bases to trimming and J lost 5 bases; unmatched junction nucleotides: 6. The germline gives CDR1 ENHRY, CDR2 SYGVKD. The DNA for the CDR3 is TGTGCCATCAGTCCGGGACAGGGAACGGAGACCCAGTACTTC. This sequence encodes CAISPGQGTETQYF.

The CDR3 here is CATSRGARGTGDGTEAFF. CDR3 in DNA: TGTGCCACCAGCAGAGGAGCCAGGGGGACAGGGGATGGCACTGAAGCTTTCTTT. The rearrangement links TRBV15 to TRBJ1-1, with 10 bases fitting TRBD1. Germline V gene sequence: CDR1 LNHNV, CDR2 YYDKDF (reference sequence). With 1 base clipped from V and 4 bases from J, the junction kept 12 bases outside the gene matches. The CDR3 has 18 residues.

V and J are TRBV20-1 and TRBJ2-7; TRBD2 aligns across 10 bases. V shed 8 bases and J 0 bases; nucleotides not matched to a gene: 16. Germline V gene lookup returns CDR1 DFQATT and CDR2 SNEGSKA (reference sequence). The length of the CDR3 is 17 residues. CDR3 nucleotide sequence: TGCAGTCCCAAGCCTTTACCTCCTAGCGGGAGCTCCTACGAGCAGTACTTC. Amino acid sequence: CSPKPLPPSGSSYEQYF.

V usage is TRBV7-9 and J usage is TRBJ2-7; no firm D call. The CDR3 sequence is 15 residues long. Germline lookup yields CDR1 SEHNR and CDR2 FQNEAQ (reference sequence). V was shortened by 3 bases and J by 6 bases, with 18 bases between the two germline ends. The CDR3 here is CASSFSSVGRREQYF. The CDR3 nucleotides read TGTGCCAGCAGCTTTTCCAGTGTTGGGCGACGCGAGCAGTACTTC.

This chain uses TRBV7-2 with TRBJ2-2, with D tentatively TRBD2 (5 bases). Between the trimmed V and J ends, which lost 1 base and 4 bases, there was a span of 7 bases. Germline CDR1 is SGHTA and CDR2 is FQGNSA. The CDR3 length is 14 residues. CDR3 coding DNA: TGTGCCAGCAGCTTAGACCGGGGCACCGGGGAGCTGTTTTTT. Encoded protein: CASSLDRGTGELFF.

V usage is TRBV19 and J usage is TRBJ2-7; 8 bases match TRBD1. Germline V gives CDR1 LNHDA, CDR2 SQIVND (reference sequence). V trimming: 3 bases; J trimming: 2 bases; junction bases outside the gene matches: 6. CDR3 size: 15 residues. This CDR3 reads CASSIITGGTYEQYF. The CDR3 coding sequence is TGTGCCAGTAGTATTATCACAGGGGGAACCTACGAGCAGTACTTC.

V gene TRBV7-9 combines with J gene TRBJ2-2; 10 positions agree with TRBD2. After removal of 8 bases from V and 6 bases from J, the junction contained 3 bases not matched to a gene. Germline CDR1 and CDR2: SEHNR and FQNEAQ (reference sequence). This CDR3 contains 13 residues. CDR3 region: CASRGLAAGELFF. Here the CDR3 DNA reads TGTGCCAGCCGCGGACTAGCGGCCGGGGAGCTGTTTTTT.

The chain couples TRBV6-1 to TRBJ2-5; no clear D. CDR3 size: 12 residues. V dropped 3 bases and J dropped 4 bases, with 6 bases sitting between them. Germline V gene data show CDR1 as MNHNS and CDR2 as SASEGT. CDR3 DNA: TGTGCCAGCAGTGATTGGCGAGAGACCCAGTACTTC. Amino acids: CASSDWRETQYF.

This clonotype was detected a few times. The V gene is TRBV7-2, the J gene TRBJ1-1, with 7 bases aligning to TRBD1. This CDR3 contains 14 residues. The J segment lost 1 base and the V segment lost 4 bases, leaving 3 bases of the junction unmatched. The germline V gene has CDR1 SGHTA and CDR2 FQGNSA. This chain's CDR3 is CASSYDRANTEAFF. DNA of the CDR3: TGTGCCAGCAGCTATGACAGGGCGAACACTGAAGCTTTCTTT.

This clonotype was detected only a few times. This chain joins TRBV7-3 and TRBJ2-2; D possibly matches TRBD1 or TRBD2 (6 bases each). The germline gives CDR1 SGHTA, CDR2 FQGTGA. There are 16 residues in the CDR3. Trimming took 1 base from V and 4 from J, leaving 13 bases between them. This CDR3 is CASSLKGGGVTGELFF. CDR3 in DNA: TGTGCCAGCAGCTTAAAGGGGGGAGGAGTCACCGGGGAGCTGTTTTTT.

In its sample, this clonotype was seen once. The V and J genes are TRBV6-5 and TRBJ1-5; D not certain. With 0 bases removed from V and 5 bases from J, the gap between germline ends came to 20 bases. Germline CDR1 MNHEY, CDR2 SVGAGI. CDR3 length: 18 residues. DNA of the CDR3: TGTGCCAGCAGTTACTCGACGGATCGGGGTGAAAGGGATCAGCCCCAGCATTTT. Translation gives CASSYSTDRGERDQPQHF.

The chain recombines TRBV2 with TRBJ2-3, with no clear D. The CDR3 is 11 residues long. V lost 0 bases to trimming and J lost 10 bases, with 5 bases between them. CDR1 and CDR2 (germline): SNHLY, FYNNEI. The CDR3 bases are TGTGCCAGCAGTGAAGCGCGGTCGCAGTATTTT. Its protein product is CASSEARSQYF.

The rearrangement links TRBV20-1 to TRBJ2-2; D is unclear. Per germline, CDR1 DFQATT and CDR2 SNEGSKA (reference sequence). The CDR3 runs 13 residues. V lost 0 bases and J 6 bases, leaving 8 bases between the germline ends. In nucleotides, the CDR3 is TGCAGTGCTAGAGACGTTTCGGCCGGGGAGCTGTTTTTT. Translation gives CSARDVSAGELFF.

A few counts support this clonotype. The chain carries TRBV20-1 and TRBJ1-2; TRBD1 matches 9 bases. The germline V gene has CDR1 DFQATT and CDR2 SNEGSKA (reference sequence). The CDR3 loop spans 16 amino acids. The ends lost 0 bases at V and 0 bases at J; junction bases unmatched: 5. The CDR3 here is CSARDWGQGANYGYTF. DNA of the CDR3: TGCAGTGCTAGAGATTGGGGACAGGGAGCTAACTATGGCTACACCTTC.

This rearrangement joins TRBV6-2 or TRBV6-3 to TRBJ2-7; 7 bases line up with TRBD1. V trimming: 10 bases; J trimming: 6 bases; junction bases outside the gene matches: 12. CDR3 length: 13 residues. The germline CDR1 and CDR2 sequences are MNHEY and SVGEGT. CDR3 loop: CATRNGQVAEQYF. The CDR3, as DNA: TGTGCCACCCGAAACGGACAGGTCGCCGAGCAGTACTTC.

This chain links TRBV18 with TRBJ1-2; no clear D. CDR1 and CDR2 (germline): KGHSH, LQKENI. Trimming stripped 2 bases from V and 4 bases from J, with 8 bases between. This CDR3 has 13 amino acids. The CDR3 loop reads CASSPGFIYGYTF. CDR3 coding DNA: TGTGCCAGCTCACCAGGGTTTATCTATGGCTACACCTTC.

The chain uses TRBV6-1 and TRBJ1-5, with D hard to call. The germline V and J ends were trimmed by 6 bases and 5 bases, with 11 bases remaining between them. Germline lookup yields CDR1 MNHNS and CDR2 SASEGT. This CDR3 has 13 residues. The CDR3 DNA follows: TGTGCCAGCAGAGGAGACATAGATCAGCCCCAGCATTTT. It is translated as CASRGDIDQPQHF.

The chain combines TRBV20-1 with TRBJ2-1, with 8 bases fitting TRBD2. V trimming: 1 base; J trimming: 6 bases; junction bases outside the gene matches: 11. Germline CDR1 is DFQATT and CDR2 is SNEGSKA (reference sequence). CDR3 size: 16 residues. This CDR3 is CSARVSGRALFNEQFF. DNA of the CDR3: TGCAGTGCTAGAGTATCCGGGAGGGCCCTCTTCAATGAGCAGTTCTTC.

The chain has TRBV7-2 and TRBJ2-1; no clear D. This CDR3 contains 13 residues. Germline CDR1 reads SGHTA; CDR2 reads FQGNSA. V lost 5 bases, J lost 6 bases, and 11 bases lay in between. CDR3 loop: CASSRRNGNEQFF. The CDR3 nucleotides are TGTGCCAGCAGCAGACGTAATGGCAATGAGCAGTTCTTC. The full variable domain, with the rest looked up from reference TRBV7-2 and TRBJ2-1, is GAGVSQSPSNKVTEKGKDVELRCDPISGHTALYWYRQSLGQGLEFLIYFQGNSAPDKSGLPSDRFSAERTGGSVSTLTIQRTQQEDSAVYLCASSRRNGNEQFFGPGTRLTVL.

The V call is TRBV20-1, the J call TRBJ2-1; tentatively, D is TRBD2 (5 bases). Germline CDR1 is DFQATT and CDR2 is SNEGSKA (reference sequence). The CDR3 is 10 amino acids. V was pared by 5 bases and J by 9 bases, with 8 bases between. Here the CDR3 reads CSAPGFEQFF. DNA for the CDR3: TGCAGTGCTCCGGGGTTTGAGCAGTTCTTC.

V and J are TRBV28 and TRBJ1-5; tentative D call: TRBD1 (6 bases). The CDR3 contains 16 residues. The germline CDR1 and CDR2 sequences are MDHEN and SYDVKM. The germline V and J ends were trimmed by 5 bases and 2 bases, with 16 bases remaining between them. CDR3 sequence: CASSPRDILGNQPQHF. CDR3 DNA sequence: TGTGCCAGCAGTCCCCGGGACATTCTAGGCAATCAGCCCCAGCATTTT.

This clonotype was detected once. The chain is built from TRBV3-1 and TRBJ2-3, with 8 bases matching TRBD2. This CDR3 region has 15 residues. With 5 bases clipped from V and 1 base from J, the junction kept 5 bases outside the gene matches. Germline V lookup: CDR1 LGHDT, CDR2 YNNKEL (reference sequence). CDR3 sequence: CASSRLAPGTDTQYF. DNA of the CDR3: TGTGCCAGCAGCAGACTAGCGCCGGGCACAGATACGCAGTATTTT.